The following is a T cell receptor (beta chain) sequence with its context. The antigen is not known. 60 Vbeta and 13 Jbeta primers were used in PCR. Profiled with immunoSEQ multiplex PCR; TCRdb holds only in-frame clones, not every one. Altogether approximately 250,000 clones are present, roughly 84% being singletons, with the ten largest covering about 0.25%. The data stem from a study of cytomegalovirus exposure and HLA in healthy donors. Study-level information: Ancestry clustering placed 81% of approximately 370 genotyped donors in the Caucasian-associated cluster.

CDR3 length: 15 amino acids. Trimming took 0 bases from V and 4 from J; bases not matched to a gene: 5. CDR1 is SGHDT, CDR2 YYEEEE, per germline. Study results and caveats: Further analysis, carried out later, found HLA-associated TCR beta chains more clonally expanded than equally common other chains. Most CMV-associated TCR beta chains were later found to appear HLA-restricted. It is likely that the observed cluster of highly shared sequence variants was a sequencing artifact.

Material: PBMCs. The TCR comes from a girl aged 2-10 years in good health and CMV-seronegative. The rearrangement links TRBV5-6 to TRBJ1-2; 8 bases agree with TRBD1. This CDR3 reads CASSLAAGGSYGYTF. The CDR3 region has the DNA TGTGCCAGCAGCTTGGCGGCAGGGGGCTCCTATGGCTACACCTTC.